Listed below are T cell receptor beta chains from one sample, sequenced in a study of cytomegalovirus exposure and HLA in healthy donors. Assay: immunoSEQ multiplex PCR; the TCRdb copy retains only in-frame clones and omits some. Among just over 150,000 clones, around 78% were seen once, and the ten largest hold just over 3%. The source material was PBMCs. These receptors were collected from a woman aged 40 to 50 in good health and CMV-seronegative. Both conserved end residues are part of each CDR3. D genes are given only for firm matches. Clone size appears in some rows only: once, few, many, or a class for an expanded clone.

TRBJ2-7,TRBD1,TRBV18,-,CASSVGQSYYEQYF,TGTGCCAGCTCAGTGGGACAGAGTTACTACGAGCAGTACTTC
TRBJ2-3,TRBD2,TRBV5-1,-,CASSPDQTSGGPDTQYF,TGCGCCAGCAGCCCGGATCAGACTAGCGGGGGGCCAGATACGCAGTATTTT
TRBJ1-5,TRBD1,TRBV7-9,-,CASSLATGVNQPQHF,TGTGCCAGCAGCTTAGCGACAGGGGTTAATCAGCCCCAGCATTTT
TRBJ2-7,-,TRBV7-9,-,CASSLRGIDEQYF,TGTGCCAGCAGCTTAAGGGGGATCGACGAGCAGTACTTC
TRBJ2-7,TRBD1,TRBV19,-,CASSLQGVGEQYF,TGTGCCAGTAGTTTACAGGGGGTTGGCGAGCAGTACTTC
TRBJ2-1,TRBD2,TRBV4-1,-,CASRDGGTYNEQFF,TGCGCCAGCAGAGACGGGGGGACCTACAATGAGCAGTTCTTC
TRBJ1-2,TRBD1,TRBV5-4,-,CASSSQGALGYTF,TGTGCCAGCAGCTCACAGGGGGCGCTTGGCTACACCTTC
TRBJ1-2,TRBD1,TRBV7-9,-,CSSSFTGDGYTF,TGTTCCAGCAGCTTCACAGGGGATGGCTACACCTTC
TRBJ2-7,-,TRBV25-1,-,CASSEVVGGPYEQYF,TGTGCCAGCAGTGAAGTAGTGGGGGGACCCTACGAGCAGTACTTC
TRBJ2-7,TRBD2,TRBV4-1,few,CASSRGLAGENEQYF,TGCGCCAGCAGCCGGGGACTAGCGGGGGAAAACGAGCAGTACTTC
TRBJ1-4,-,TRBV29-1,-,CGVGATNEKLFF,TGCGGAGTAGGCGCAACTAATGAAAAACTGTTTTTT
TRBJ2-3,TRBD2,TRBV5-6,-,CASSSPWGSGASDTQYF,TGTGCCAGCAGCTCCCCGTGGGGGAGCGGGGCTTCAGATACGCAGTATTTT
TRBJ1-2,-,TRBV27,-,CASSSIGAWGGNYGYTF,TGTGCCAGCAGCTCAATAGGGGCTTGGGGGGGTAACTATGGCTACACCTTC
TRBJ1-1,TRBD1,TRBV10-2,-,CASSTRGQRTTEAFF,TGCGCCAGCAGTACTAGGGGGCAACGCACTACTGAAGCTTTCTTT
TRBJ2-1,-,TRBV11-2,-,CASSLARSGTRNEQFF,TGTGCCAGCAGCTTAGCACGTTCCGGGACTCGCAATGAGCAGTTCTTC
TRBJ1-5,-,TRBV4-1,-,CASSQAQGPQPQHF,TGCGCCAGCAGCCAGGCGCAGGGCCCTCAGCCCCAGCATTTT
TRBJ1-1,TRBD1,TRBV19,-,CATSDRGLNTEAFF,TGTGCCACTAGTGACAGGGGCCTGAACACTGAAGCTTTCTTT
TRBJ2-7,-,TRBV5-1,-,CASSLGGVEQYF,TGCGCCAGCAGCTTGGGGGGCGTCGAGCAGTACTTC
TRBJ1-4,TRBD1,TRBV9,few,CASSLGTEEKLFF,TGTGCCAGCAGCTTAGGGACAGAGGAAAAACTGTTTTTT
TRBJ2-2,TRBD2,TRBV19,-,CASSREGIGELFF,TGTGCCAGTAGTAGGGAGGGAATCGGGGAGCTGTTTTTT
TRBJ2-2,-,TRBV6-1,few,CASSELRGSSTGELFF,TGTGCCAGCAGTGAACTTAGGGGGTCCAGCACCGGGGAGCTGTTTTTT
TRBJ1-1,-,TRBV7-3,-,CASSLTPTLANTEAFF,TGTGCCAGCAGCTTAACTCCGACACTGGCAAACACTGAAGCTTTCTTT
TRBJ2-5,TRBD1,TRBV29-1,-,CSVEATGKETQYF,TGCAGCGTTGAAGCGACAGGGAAAGAGACCCAGTACTTC
TRBJ2-4,-,TRBV2,-,CASIENQGNIQYF,TGTGCCAGCATTGAAAACCAGGGCAACATTCAGTACTTC
TRBJ2-7,-,TRBV27,-,CASSLIAGSDEQYF,TGTGCCAGCAGTTTGATCGCGGGGTCCGACGAGCAGTACTTC
TRBJ1-1,-,TRBV10-1,-,CASIIAFF,TGCGCCAGCATTATAGCTTTCTTT
TRBJ2-7,-,TRBV10-2,-,CASSESRVIYEQYF,TGCGCCAGCAGTGAGTCCAGGGTAATCTACGAGCAGTACTTC
TRBJ1-6,-,TRBV6-4,-,CARGSDSPLHF,TGTGCCAGGGGCTCAGATTCACCCCTCCACTTT
TRBJ1-5,-,TRBV6-1,few,CASSERGFNQPQHF,TGTGCCAGCAGTGAAAGGGGGTTCAATCAGCCCCAGCATTTT
TRBJ2-5,TRBD1,TRBV19,-,CASAQGAKTQYF,TGTGCCAGCGCACAGGGGGCAAAGACCCAGTACTTC
TRBJ1-1,-,TRBV10-1,-,CASSESTPTEAFF,TGCGCCAGCAGTGAGTCGACTCCCACTGAAGCTTTCTTT
TRBJ2-7,TRBD1,TRBV28,-,CASRDGTGVEQYF,TGTGCCAGCAGGGATGGGACAGGAGTCGAGCAGTACTTC
TRBJ1-5,TRBD1,TRBV19,-,CASSILGTGAIQPQHF,TGTGCCAGTAGTATACTCGGGACAGGGGCCATTCAGCCCCAGCATTTT
TRBJ1-1,TRBD1,TRBV6-5,once,CASRDRQHEAFF,TGTGCCAGCAGGGACAGGCAACATGAAGCTTTCTTT
TRBJ1-4,-,TRBV28,-,CASGGGEKLFF,TGTGCCAGCGGGGGAGGGGAAAAACTGTTTTTT
TRBJ1-2,TRBD1,TRBV2,-,CASSENRGPHTF,TGTGCCAGCAGTGAAAACAGGGGACCACACACCTTC
TRBJ1-2,TRBD1,TRBV5-6,-,CASWTGGTYGYTF,TGTGCCAGTTGGACAGGGGGCACCTATGGCTACACCTTC
TRBJ2-3,TRBD2,TRBV7-8,once,CASSLGGTNPDTQYF,TGTGCCAGCAGCTTAGGCGGGACTAACCCAGATACGCAGTATTTT
TRBJ1-3,-,TRBV4-1,-,CASSQGRSLGRVRNTIYF,TGCGCCAGCAGCCAAGGGAGAAGTCTCGGGAGGGTGCGCAACACCATATATTTT
TRBJ2-3,-,TRBV5-4,-,CASSLAGADTQYF,TGTGCCAGCAGCTTGGCAGGGGCAGATACGCAGTATTTT
TRBJ2-1,-,TRBV7-9,once,CASSLNRDYNEQFF,TGTGCCAGCAGCCTTAATAGAGACTACAATGAGCAGTTCTTC
TRBJ2-3,-,TRBV25-1,-,CASSAGGGGYTDTQYF,TGTGCCAGCAGTGCCGGGGGTGGGGGATACACAGATACGCAGTATTTT
TRBJ2-3,TRBD1,TRBV5-1,-,CASSSHQGAGTDTQYF,TGCGCCAGCAGCTCGCACCAGGGGGCAGGCACAGATACGCAGTATTTT
TRBJ1-1,TRBD1,TRBV2,-,CASKELRMRGGGEAFF,TGTGCCAGCAAGGAGCTTAGAATGAGAGGGGGCGGTGAAGCTTTCTTT
TRBJ2-2,-,TRBV2,-,CASSGSTNTGELFF,TGTGCCAGCAGTGGATCCACAAACACCGGGGAGCTGTTTTTT
TRBJ2-5,TRBD2,TRBV2,few,CASSFRLAGGQETQYF,TGTGCCAGCAGTTTTAGACTAGCGGGGGGGCAGGAGACCCAGTACTTC
TRBJ2-7,-,TRBV5-1,once,CASSSLGGEQYF,TGCGCCAGCAGCTCCCTGGGGGGTGAGCAGTACTTC
TRBJ1-1,-,TRBV5-7,-,CASTWREGTEAFF,TGTGCCAGCACCTGGAGGGAGGGCACTGAAGCTTTCTTT